These 18 T cell receptor beta chains originate from one sample sequenced in a study of identical twins. TCRdb analysed the 5' RACE reads with MiXCR anew, one entry per CDR3 protein. The sample carries over 550,000 distinct CDR3 sequences, 7.1% recorded once. This sample was also put to use in a study of yellow fever vaccine responses in identical twins.

Sequencing was carried out using PBMCs. These receptors were collected from a woman aged 18-35 years in good health.

J is TRBJ2-1 and V is TRBV5-1, with D unclear. CDR3 length equals 15 residues. V gave up 1 base and J gave up 2 bases, with 10 bases separating them. Germline V gives CDR1 SGHRS, CDR2 YFSETQ. CDR3 protein: CASSLSGKTYNEQFF. For the CDR3, the DNA is TGCGCCAGCAGCTTGAGTGGGAAGACCTACAATGAGCAGTTCTTC. The variable domain in full, completed from reference TRBV5-1 and TRBJ2-1, reads KAGVTQTPRYLIKTRGQQVTLSCSPISGHRSVSWYQQTPGQGLQFLFEYFSETQRNKGNFPGRFSGRQFSNSRSEMNVSTLELGDSALYLCASSLSGKTYNEQFFGPGTRLTVL.

J is TRBJ2-2 and V is TRBV7-9; D gene ambiguous. Per the germline V gene, CDR1 is SEHNR and CDR2 is FQNEAQ (reference sequence). Trimming pared 7 bases from V and 4 bases from J, leaving 13 bases between. This CDR3 has 14 amino acids. CDR3 amino acids: CASNIAVSTGELFF. In DNA form, the CDR3 reads TGTGCCAGCAACATCGCAGTCTCCACCGGGGAGCTGTTTTTT.

This clonotype was recorded many times. This rearrangement joins TRBV3-1 to TRBJ1-1; D is unresolved. Germline V gene data show CDR1 as LGHDT and CDR2 as YNNKEL (reference sequence). The CDR3 covers 13 residues. The V and J ends lost 7 bases and 8 bases respectively, with 17 bases between them. CDR3 region: CASTQRGGGEAFF. For the CDR3, the DNA is TGTGCCAGCACACAACGGGGAGGAGGGGAAGCTTTCTTT.

This clonotype occurred a few times. The chain recombines TRBV6-1 with TRBJ2-6; maybe TRBD1 (6 bases). V was cut by 6 bases and J by 0 bases, with 15 bases left in between. Germline lookup yields CDR1 MNHNS and CDR2 SASEGT. The length of the CDR3 is 17 residues. The CDR3 reads CASSPGTLDSGANVLTF. The CDR3 DNA is TGTGCCAGCAGCCCCGGGACACTTGACTCTGGGGCCAACGTCCTGACTTTC.

This clonotype was detected many times. This chain connects TRBV4-1 to TRBJ1-4; possible D gene TRBD1, 5 bases. This CDR3 spans 16 amino acids. Germline V lookup: CDR1 MGHRA, CDR2 YSYEKL. Trimming took 0 bases from V and 4 from J, leaving 12 bases between them. In DNA, the CDR3 is TGCGCCAGCAGCCAAGACCGGGGCGGAGATAATGAAAAACTGTTTTTT. This gives the protein CASSQDRGGDNEKLFF.

This clonotype was seen a handful of times. The chain combines TRBV7-8 with TRBJ2-3, with a possible D match to TRBD2 (7 bases). CDR3 size: 16 residues. V was trimmed by 1 base and J by 2 bases, leaving 13 bases between them. Per germline, CDR1 SGHVS and CDR2 FQNEAQ. CDR3 protein: CASSLEVGGATDTQYF. The CDR3 DNA is TGTGCCAGCAGCTTAGAGGTGGGGGGGGCCACAGATACGCAGTATTTT.

This clonotype has ten or more counts. In DNA, the CDR3 is TGCGCCAGCAGCTCGAGACAGGGTGCTGAAGCTTTCTTT. It specifies CASSSRQGAEAFF. V usage is TRBV5-1 and J usage is TRBJ1-1, with TRBD1 matching over 7 bases. This CDR3 has 13 amino acids. J lost 6 bases, V lost 3 bases, and 5 bases had no gene match. CDR1 is SGHRS and CDR2 is YFSETQ in the germline V gene.

This clonotype was recorded a few times. This chain joins TRBV10-3 and TRBJ2-1; 10 nucleotides match TRBD2. The CDR3 consists of 15 residues. Germline V gene sequence: CDR1 ENHRY, CDR2 SYGVKD. Unmatched junction bases numbered 11, after V lost 10 bases and J lost 5 bases. The CDR3 sequence: CATCGLAGAHNEQFF. In DNA, the CDR3 is TGTGCCACCTGCGGGCTAGCGGGAGCCCACAATGAGCAGTTCTTC.

This clonotype was picked up a small number of times. The J gene is TRBJ1-2, the V gene TRBV6-6; 7 positions match TRBD1. The CDR3 sequence is 13 residues long. The ends lost 6 bases at V and 6 bases at J; junction bases unmatched: 7. The germline gives CDR1 MNHNY, CDR2 SVGAGI (reference sequence). CDR3 amino acids: CASSSTGSNGYTF. CDR3 nucleotides: TGTGCCAGCAGCTCGACAGGGAGCAATGGCTACACCTTC.

This rearrangement joins TRBV6-2 or TRBV6-3 to TRBJ2-1; 8 bases line up with TRBD1. The CDR3 is 15 amino acids. Germline-derived CDR1 and CDR2 are MNHEY and SVGEGT. The trim removed 2 bases at V and 9 bases at J, leaving 9 bases unmatched. CDR3 sequence reads: CASSYPGTGLIEQFF. CDR3 nucleotides: TGTGCCAGCAGTTACCCCGGGACAGGCCTGATTGAGCAGTTCTTC.

In this sample, this clonotype turned up many times. The chain has TRBV5-1 and TRBJ1-4; TRBD1 matches at 9 bases. This CDR3 region has 14 residues. V was pared by 4 bases and J by 7 bases, with 5 bases of the junction left unmatched. CDR1 is SGHRS and CDR2 is YFSETQ in the germline V gene. CDR3 nucleotides: TGCGCCAGCAGCGGACAGGGGCGTAGTGAAAAACTGTTTTTT. Its translation: CASSGQGRSEKLFF.

This chain connects TRBV20-1 to TRBJ2-1; D uncertain. V shed 5 bases and J shed 10 bases, with 12 bases lying between them. Looked up from germline, CDR1 is DFQATT and CDR2 is SNEGSKA (reference sequence). This CDR3 has 11 amino acids. The CDR3 DNA sequence: TGCAGTGCTCAACCCGGGTTCGAGCAGTTCTTC. It translates to CSAQPGFEQFF.

This clonotype came up a few times. The V gene is TRBV19, the J gene TRBJ1-2; the D is unclear. The germline gives CDR1 LNHDA, CDR2 SQIVND (reference sequence). Trimming took off 3 bases at V and 3 bases at J, with 11 bases between the two ends. The CDR3 has 14 residues. The CDR3 sequence is CASSIGMTDYGYTF. The CDR3 DNA reads as TGTGCCAGTAGTATCGGGATGACGGACTATGGCTACACCTTC.

This rearrangement joins TRBV28 to TRBJ2-7; TRBD2 matches 7 bases. Germline V gene data show CDR1 as MDHEN and CDR2 as SYDVKM. V dropped 5 bases and J dropped 3; count of bases not matched to a gene: 10. There are 15 residues in the CDR3. CDR3 region: CASSLTVGGIYEQYF. Written as DNA, the CDR3 is TGTGCCAGCAGTCTCACAGTGGGGGGGATCTACGAGCAGTACTTC.

This clonotype was observed many times. The chain links TRBV3-1 to TRBJ1-1, with a tentative D call TRBD1 (6 bases). The V gene's germline CDR1 is LGHDT and CDR2 YNNKEL (reference sequence). The CDR3 runs 13 residues. V dropped 2 bases and J dropped 6 bases, with 10 bases sitting between them. The CDR3 nucleotides read TGTGCCAGCAGCCAACAGGACAGATCTGAAGCTTTCTTT. Translating it yields CASSQQDRSEAFF.

This clonotype has ten or more counts. This chain connects TRBV5-1 to TRBJ2-1, with D maybe TRBD2 (6 bases). V lost 0 bases, J lost 0 bases, and 10 bases lay in between. From germline, CDR1 is SGHRS and CDR2 YFSETQ. This CDR3 spans 16 amino acids. CDR3 sequence reads: CASSLAIGGSYNEQFF. The CDR3 DNA follows: TGCGCCAGCAGCTTGGCCATCGGGGGCTCCTACAATGAGCAGTTCTTC.

The chain couples TRBV13 to TRBJ2-6, with 9 bases identical to TRBD1. Germline V CDR1 and CDR2: PRHDT, FYEKMQ (reference sequence). This CDR3 has 18 amino acids. The V segment lost 11 bases and the J segment 2 bases; nucleotides outside the gene matches: 16. The CDR3 reads CACCSRTGAGAGANVLTF. For the CDR3, the DNA is TGTGCCTGCTGCTCGAGGACAGGGGCAGGGGCTGGGGCCAACGTCCTGACTTTC. The full variable domain, its missing parts supplied by reference TRBV13 and TRBJ2-6, is AAGVIQSPRHLIKEKRETATLKCYPIPRHDTVYWYQQGPGQDPQFLISFYEKMQSDKGSIPDRFSAQQFSDYHSELNMSSLELGDSALYFCACCSRTGAGAGANVLTFGAGSRLTVL.

This clonotype was seen repeatedly, ten times or more. This chain links TRBV5-1 with TRBJ2-3; 10 positions match TRBD1. The CDR3 covers 14 residues. The junction had 1 base not matched to a gene; V was cut back by 2 bases and J by 4 bases. Germline V CDR1 and CDR2: SGHRS, YFSETQ. The DNA for the CDR3 is TGCGCCAGCAGCTTTGGACAGGGGGCAGATACGCAGTATTTT. This gives the protein CASSFGQGADTQYF.